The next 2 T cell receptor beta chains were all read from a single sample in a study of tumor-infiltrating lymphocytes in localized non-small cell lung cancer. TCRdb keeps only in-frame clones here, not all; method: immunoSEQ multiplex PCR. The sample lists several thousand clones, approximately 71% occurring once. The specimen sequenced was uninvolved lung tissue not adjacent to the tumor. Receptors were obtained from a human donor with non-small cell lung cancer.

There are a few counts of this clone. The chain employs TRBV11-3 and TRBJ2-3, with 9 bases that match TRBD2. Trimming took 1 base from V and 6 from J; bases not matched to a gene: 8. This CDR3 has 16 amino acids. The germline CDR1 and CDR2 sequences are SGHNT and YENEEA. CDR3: CASSLVGGRAGDTQYF. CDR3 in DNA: TGTGCCAGCAGCTTAGTTGGCGGGAGGGCCGGGGATACGCAGTATTTT.

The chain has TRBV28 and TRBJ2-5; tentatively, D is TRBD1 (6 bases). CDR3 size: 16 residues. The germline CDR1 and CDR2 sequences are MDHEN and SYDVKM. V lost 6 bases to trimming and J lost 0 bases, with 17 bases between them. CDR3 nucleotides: TGTGCCAGCAGGGGCTACGGGACACGGTACCAAGAGACCCAGTACTTC. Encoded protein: CASRGYGTRYQETQYF.